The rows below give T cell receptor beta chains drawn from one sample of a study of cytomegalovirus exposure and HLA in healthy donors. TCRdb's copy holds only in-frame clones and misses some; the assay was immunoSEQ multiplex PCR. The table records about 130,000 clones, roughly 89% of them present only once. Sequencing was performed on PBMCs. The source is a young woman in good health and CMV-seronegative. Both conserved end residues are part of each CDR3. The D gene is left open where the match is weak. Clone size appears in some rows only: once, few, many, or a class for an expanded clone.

CASRLNQGYEQYF | TGTGCCAGCAGACTAAATCAGGGTTACGAGCAGTACTTC | TRBJ2-7 | NA | TRBV11-2 | once
CASSATGGQPQHF | TGCGCCAGCAGTGCGACAGGGGGACAGCCCCAGCATTTT | TRBJ1-5 | TRBD1 | TRBV10-1 | NA
CASSVGGGPQPQHF | TGTGCCAGCAGTGTTGGAGGGGGCCCACAGCCCCAGCATTTT | TRBJ1-5 | TRBD1 | TRBV6-1 | NA
CASSLAPTVTEAFF | TGCGCCAGCAGCTTGGCTCCAACTGTGACTGAAGCTTTCTTT | TRBJ1-1 | NA | TRBV5-1 | NA
CSATEGQGTEAFF | TGCAGCGCCACGGAGGGCCAAGGCACTGAAGCTTTCTTT | TRBJ1-1 | NA | TRBV29-1 | NA
CASSRQGVVNTEAFF | TGTGCCAGCTCACGTCAGGGGGTCGTGAACACTGAAGCTTTCTTT | TRBJ1-1 | TRBD1 | TRBV18 | NA
CASSFAANTGELFF | TGTGCCAGCAGCTTTGCAGCGAACACCGGGGAGCTGTTTTTT | TRBJ2-2 | NA | TRBV5-4 | NA
CASSVDRTGNHFF | TGTGCCAGCAGCGTAGATCGAACGGGGAACCACTTCTTC | TRBJ1-2 | NA | TRBV9 | NA
CASSYRAHEQYF | TGTGCCAGCAGCTACCGCGCCCACGAGCAGTACTTC | TRBJ2-7 | NA | TRBV11-2 | NA
CATSTWDFYNSPLHF | TGTGCCACCAGCACGTGGGACTTTTATAATTCACCCCTCCACTTT | TRBJ1-6 | NA | TRBV15 | NA
CASSVARGTEAFF | TGTGCCAGCAGCGTAGCCCGGGGGACTGAAGCTTTCTTT | TRBJ1-1 | NA | TRBV9 | NA
CASSAPWVAGDTQYF | TGTGCCAGCAGCGCCCCCTGGGTAGCGGGGGATACGCAGTATTTT | TRBJ2-3 | TRBD2 | TRBV9 | NA
CASSFPPGTREETQYF | TGCGCCAGCAGCTTCCCCCCCGGGACTAGAGAAGAGACCCAGTACTTC | TRBJ2-5 | TRBD2 | TRBV5-1 | once
CASSFPAGEQYF | TGTGCCAGCAGCTTTCCAGCGGGGGAGCAGTACTTC | TRBJ2-7 | TRBD2 | TRBV7-9 | few
CASSVGQRMNTEAFF | TGTGCCAGCAGCGTCGGACAGAGGATGAACACTGAAGCTTTCTTT | TRBJ1-1 | NA | TRBV9 | NA
CASSTLASYEQYF | TGTGCCAGTAGTACCCTCGCGTCCTACGAGCAGTACTTC | TRBJ2-7 | NA | TRBV19 | NA
CASRGTGAYEQYF | TGTGCCAGCCGAGGGACAGGGGCCTACGAGCAGTACTTC | TRBJ2-7 | TRBD1 | TRBV19 | NA
CASIAGGISYEQYF | TGTGCCAGTATAGCGGGGGGCATCTCCTACGAGCAGTACTTC | TRBJ2-7 | TRBD2 | TRBV2 | NA
CASSVAGNTEAFF | TGTGCCAGCAGCGTAGCAGGGAACACTGAAGCTTTCTTT | TRBJ1-1 | NA | TRBV9 | NA
CASSQDPGGQREQYF | TGCGCCAGCAGCCAAGACCCGGGGGGCCAGAGGGAGCAGTACTTC | TRBJ2-7 | NA | TRBV4-1 | few
CATRTVESSYNSPLHF | TGTGCCACAAGGACAGTCGAGAGCTCCTATAATTCACCCCTCCACTTT | TRBJ1-6 | NA | TRBV27 | NA
CASSYSTRGWLEGYTF | TGTGCCAGCAGTTACTCGACGCGGGGTTGGTTAGAAGGCTACACCTTC | TRBJ1-2 | NA | TRBV6-5 | NA
CASSVGTANYGYTF | TGTGCCAGCAGCGTCGGGACAGCCAACTATGGCTACACCTTC | TRBJ1-2 | TRBD1 | TRBV9 | NA
CASSLGQVTDTQYF | TGCGCCAGCAGCCTCGGACAGGTCACAGATACGCAGTATTTT | TRBJ2-3 | TRBD1 | TRBV5-1 | NA
CASSPAGGRTEAFF | TGTGCCAGCTCACCAGCAGGGGGTAGGACTGAAGCTTTCTTT | TRBJ1-1 | TRBD1 | TRBV18 | NA
CASMRQGNSPLHF | TGTGCCAGCATGCGACAGGGGAATTCACCCCTCCACTTT | TRBJ1-6 | TRBD1 | TRBV28 | NA
CASSPTGGNTEAFF | TGTGCCAGCAGTCCGACAGGGGGAAATACTGAAGCTTTCTTT | TRBJ1-1 | TRBD1 | TRBV6-5 | NA
CASSPKDSATNEKLFF | TGTGCCAGCAGTCCAAAAGACAGTGCAACTAATGAAAAACTGTTTTTT | TRBJ1-4 | NA | TRBV6-6 | NA
CASSLKLVPAGQGDYGYTF | TGTGCCAGCAGCTTAAAGCTGGTTCCTGCGGGACAGGGGGACTATGGCTACACCTTC | TRBJ1-2 | TRBD1 | TRBV7-8 | NA
CASSLEDFTGNEQFF | TGTGCCAGCAGCTTGGAGGACTTTACAGGGAATGAGCAGTTCTTC | TRBJ2-1 | NA | TRBV5-6 | once
CASHDRGGQPQHF | TGTGCCAGCCATGACAGGGGTGGTCAGCCCCAGCATTTT | TRBJ1-5 | TRBD1 | TRBV6-1 | once
CATQRLDRASNQPQHF | TGTGCCACACAACGACTGGACAGAGCCAGCAATCAGCCCCAGCATTTT | TRBJ1-5 | NA | TRBV7-9 | NA
CASRPDRTYNSPLHF | TGTGCCAGCAGACCGGACAGGACCTATAATTCACCCCTCCACTTT | TRBJ1-6 | TRBD1 | TRBV6-1 | NA
CASSPGSADGAFF | TGTGCCAGCTCACCAGGGTCAGCAGACGGGGCTTTCTTT | TRBJ1-1 | NA | TRBV18 | NA
CASSPPPSGGDIQYF | TGTGCCAGCAGCCCACCCCCTAGCGGGGGGGACATTCAGTACTTC | TRBJ2-4 | TRBD2 | TRBV13 | NA